This T cell receptor beta chain was profiled in a study of T cell responses to AZD1222 COVID-19 vaccine. Overall study results and limits: CD4 TCRs associated with vaccination spanned spike, dominating at 160-218 and 743-854.

The CDR3 runs to 12 residues. From germline, CDR1 is DFQATT and CDR2 SNEGSKA (reference sequence). Trimming removed 3 bases at V and 5 bases at J, with 9 bases between. With respect to this clone: Its antigen remains unknown.

Method: immunoSEQ multiplex PCR; TCRdb's copy keeps in-frame clones and lacks some. The sample includes 100,000 to 120,000 clones, less than 95% seen only once; the top ten take about 7.8%. Specimen: peripheral blood, collected on day 0 of AZD1222 vaccination. The clonotype comes from an adult in good health. The gene calls are TRBV20-1 and TRBJ2-3; perhaps TRBD2 as D (5 bases). The CDR3 reads CSASKGRDTQYF. The CDR3 bases are TGCAGTGCTAGTAAAGGGAGAGATACGCAGTATTTT.